The 20 T cell receptor beta chains below all came from one sample that was sequenced in a study of blood T cell repertoires in COVID-19 (dated by TCRdb to 2018 to 2021). The library was built by means of the immunoSEQ multiplex PCR assay. Drawn from immuneACCESS, this table holds only the in-frame rearrangements with V and J called that TCRdb kept. Clones are partly lost; checked studies trace under half to an unresolved V gene and leave the rest unexplained. Across this sample there are roughly 190,000 clones, with 84% seen only once. The ten largest clonotypes hold about 5.1% of the sample. Input material: peripheral blood. These receptors were obtained from a woman in her 70s with active or convalescent COVID-19.

The rearrangement joins TRBV5-6 to TRBJ2-1; D may be TRBD2 (5 bases). CDR3 length: 16 residues. Trimming removed 0 bases at V and 8 bases at J, with 18 bases between. Germline-derived CDR1 and CDR2 are SGHDT and YYEEEE. DNA of the CDR3: TGTGCCAGCAGCTTGGAGGCAGGACTCCTATCTGATGAGCAGTTCTTC. It is translated as CASSLEAGLLSDEQFF. Full variable domain (missing parts from reference TRBV5-6 and TRBJ2-1): DAGVTQSPTHLIKTRGQQVTLRCSPKSGHDTVSWYQQALGQGPQFIFQYYEEEERQRGNFPDRFSGHQFPNYSSELNVNALLLGDSALYLCASSLEAGLLSDEQFFGPGTRLTVL.

This clone was counted a single time. The chain uses TRBV7-6 and TRBJ1-2; tentative D call: TRBD1 (6 bases). The CDR3 loop spans 15 amino acids. With 4 bases removed from V and 3 bases from J, the gap between germline ends came to 15 bases. Germline lookup yields CDR1 SGHVS and CDR2 FNYEAQ. CDR3 in amino acids: CASSWDLKGDYGYTF. CDR3 DNA sequence: TGTGCCAGCAGCTGGGACCTGAAGGGGGACTATGGCTACACCTTC.

The rearrangement uses TRBV14 and TRBJ1-2; D perhaps matches TRBD1 (5 bases). V gave up 2 bases and J gave up 4 bases, with 8 bases separating them. The length of the CDR3 is 13 residues. CDR1 is SGHDN and CDR2 is FVKESK in the germline V gene. The CDR3 sequence is CASSQMQGYGYTF. CDR3 DNA sequence: TGTGCCAGCAGCCAAATGCAGGGCTATGGCTACACCTTC.

This clone was seen a few times. The V and J genes are TRBV7-9 and TRBJ1-5; D is possibly TRBD1 (5 bases). From germline, CDR1 is SEHNR and CDR2 FQNEAQ (reference sequence). The CDR3 length is 14 residues. Trimming stripped 5 bases from V and 9 bases from J, with 17 bases between. For the CDR3, the DNA is TGTGCCAGCAGCCCGACAGTGGGGGGACGGCCCCAGCATTTT. Protein product: CASSPTVGGRPQHF.

CDR3 coding DNA: TGTGCCAGTAGTACGGACAGGGGGAAGACTGGGGCCAACGTCCTGACTTTC. Its protein is CASSTDRGKTGANVLTF. V usage is TRBV19 and J usage is TRBJ2-6; the match to TRBD1 covers 10 bases. After removal of 4 bases from V and 2 bases from J, the junction contained 5 bases not matched to a gene. The germline CDR1 and CDR2 sequences are LNHDA and SQIVND (reference sequence). The CDR3 is 17 amino acids.

This chain links TRBV24-1 with TRBJ1-4; maybe TRBD1 (5 bases). V lost 1 base, J lost 6 bases, and 14 bases lay in between. The CDR3 totals 16 residues. Germline assignment: CDR1 KGHDR and CDR2 SFDVKD. CDR3 DNA sequence: TGTGCCACCAGTGATTTATCAGGGTTTGGTGATGAAAAACTGTTTTTT. This sequence encodes CATSDLSGFGDEKLFF.

This clone was seen at least ten times. This chain connects TRBV6-6 to TRBJ2-3; TRBD2 might be the D (6 bases). The V end was cut by 0 bases, the J end by 2 bases, with 12 bases between. The CDR3 is 16 residues long. Per germline, CDR1 MNHNY and CDR2 SVGAGI (reference sequence). CDR3 amino acids: CASSYSRESLTDTQYF. The CDR3 coding sequence is TGTGCCAGCAGTTACTCGCGGGAATCGCTCACAGATACGCAGTATTTT.

V usage is TRBV11-3 and J usage is TRBJ2-5; D call uncertain. Germline values: CDR1 SGHNT, CDR2 YENEEA. The CDR3 is 13 amino acids. The V and J ends lost 1 base and 1 base respectively, with 4 bases between them. CDR3 sequence reads: CASSLGAQETQYF. The CDR3 DNA sequence: TGTGCCAGCAGCTTAGGCGCCCAAGAGACCCAGTACTTC.

This rearrangement joins TRBV7-9 to TRBJ2-2, with TRBD2 matching 10 bases. Trimming cost V 4 bases and J 5 bases; bases outside gene matches: 7. The germline V gene has CDR1 SEHNR and CDR2 FQNEAQ (reference sequence). The CDR3 is 16 amino acids. The CDR3 is CASSSYSSGSTGELFF. The CDR3 DNA reads TGTGCCAGCAGCTCATACTCTAGCGGGAGTACCGGGGAGCTGTTTTTT.

This clone was counted at least ten times. The V call is TRBV19, the J call TRBJ1-5; unclear D gene. The V gene's germline CDR1 is LNHDA and CDR2 SQIVND (reference sequence). This CDR3 is 17 amino acids long. The V end was cut by 5 bases, the J end by 0 bases, with 17 bases between. The CDR3 loop reads CASSHPPRSGSNQPQHF. The CDR3 nucleotides are TGTGCCAGTAGTCATCCCCCCCGATCAGGTAGCAATCAGCCCCAGCATTTT.

The rearrangement uses TRBV19 and TRBJ1-6; D unresolved. CDR1 is LNHDA, CDR2 SQIVND, per germline (reference sequence). The CDR3 runs 14 residues. The V end lost 5 bases, the J end lost 7 bases, and 12 bases lay between the germline ends. DNA for the CDR3: TGTGCCAGTAGTTATGGTGGAGCCAATTCACCCCTCCACTTT. Translating gives CASSYGGANSPLHF.

The DNA for the CDR3 is TGTGCCAGCAGTCCGGGACAGGGGGTTCAAGAGACCCAGTACTTC. It encodes CASSPGQGVQETQYF. The chain is built from TRBV5-4 and TRBJ2-5; 11 bases line up with TRBD1. The germline V gene has CDR1 SGHNT and CDR2 YYREEE (reference sequence). After removal of 5 bases from V and 2 bases from J, the junction contained 5 bases not matched to a gene. The CDR3 extends over 15 amino acids.

The V and J genes are TRBV20-1 and TRBJ1-1; D is ambiguous. Trimming cost V 3 bases and J 12 bases, with 14 bases left between them. This CDR3 region has 11 residues. CDR1 DFQATT and CDR2 SNEGSKA come from the germline V gene (reference sequence). CDR3 in DNA: TGCAGTGCTAGCGTGACTGAGATGTCTTTCTTT. Its translation: CSASVTEMSFF.

This clone has just a few counts. The chain is built from TRBV7-2 and TRBJ1-5, with D possibly TRBD1 on 6 matching bases. V was shortened by 5 bases and J by 7 bases, with 18 bases between the two germline ends. The germline gives CDR1 SGHTA, CDR2 FQGNSA. The CDR3 spans 15 residues. The DNA of the CDR3 is TGTGCCAGCAGCCAGGGGAGGGTAGGGAGCCAGCCCCAGCATTTT. Amino acid sequence: CASSQGRVGSQPQHF.

The J gene is TRBJ2-1, the V gene TRBV2, with 14 bases aligning to TRBD2. V lost 6 bases and J lost 7; bases outside the gene matches: 8. The germline gives CDR1 SNHLY, CDR2 FYNNEI. The CDR3 runs to 16 residues. The CDR3 loop is CASSPTSGRARNEQFF. Here the CDR3 DNA reads TGTGCCAGCAGCCCGACTAGCGGGAGGGCCAGGAATGAGCAGTTCTTC.

The gene calls are TRBV13 and TRBJ2-7; 11 bases are a match to TRBD2. The CDR3 is made up of 15 amino acids. V trimming: 6 bases; J trimming: 0 bases; junction bases outside the gene matches: 4. Germline values: CDR1 PRHDT, CDR2 FYEKMQ (reference sequence). The CDR3 sequence: CASSSSGGSSYEQYF. CDR3 nucleotides: TGTGCCAGCAGTTCTAGCGGGGGGAGCTCCTACGAGCAGTACTTC.

J is TRBJ2-1 and V is TRBV3-1 (or the pseudogene TRBV3-2), with 7 bases identical to TRBD2. Trimming at V came to 1 base and at J to 7 bases, leaving 4 bases not matched to a gene. This CDR3 is built from 14 residues. The germline gives CDR1 LGHDT, CDR2 YNNKEL (reference sequence). As DNA, the CDR3 is TGTGCCAGCAGCCAAGGGTGGGGGGGGAATGAGCAGTTCTTC. It codes for CASSQGWGGNEQFF.

The rearrangement uses TRBV19 and TRBJ2-2, with 7 bases matching TRBD1. The CDR3 covers 15 residues. Germline values: CDR1 LNHDA, CDR2 SQIVND (reference sequence). V trimming: 8 bases; J trimming: 5 bases; junction bases outside the gene matches: 11. CDR3 in amino acids: CASRRRQGPTGELFF. The CDR3 DNA is TGTGCCAGTCGCCGGAGACAGGGTCCTACCGGGGAGCTGTTTTTT.

The V gene is TRBV7-9, the J gene TRBJ2-3; TRBD2 aligns across 8 bases. Per germline, CDR1 SEHNR and CDR2 FQNEAQ (reference sequence). V dropped 5 bases and J dropped 4; count of bases not matched to a gene: 8. The CDR3 is 15 amino acids. The CDR3 is CASSQTQRGPDTQYF. The DNA of the CDR3 is TGTGCCAGCAGCCAAACCCAGCGGGGGCCAGATACGCAGTATTTT.

The chain uses TRBV5-4 and TRBJ1-1; D is unresolved. The V end lost 4 bases, the J end lost 0 bases, and 16 bases lay between the germline ends. Germline CDR1 reads SGHNT; CDR2 reads YYREEE (reference sequence). CDR3 length equals 16 residues. CDR3 bases: TGTGCCAGCAGCCCCCGAGGCGCACCCATGAACACTGAAGCTTTCTTT. It specifies CASSPRGAPMNTEAFF.